These 24 T cell receptor beta chains share one sample of origin, sequenced in a study of PD-1 blockade in classical Hodgkin lymphoma. No patient escaped relapse after autologous stem cell transplantation, and brentuximab vedotin exposure varied. Researchers report purifying CD4+ T cells from thawed PBMCs by magnetic negative selection. Generated by immunoSEQ multiplex PCR, the TCRdb table keeps only in-frame clones and is missing some. The sample yields about 27,000 clones, over 60% seen once. The material was CD4+ T cells from blood, obtained at baseline. The receptors shown here come from a human donor with classical Hodgkin lymphoma.

This clone was detected only a few times. The chain is built from TRBV18 and TRBJ1-2; D gene unclear. V was shortened by 8 bases and J by 4 bases, with 14 bases between the two germline ends. The V gene's germline CDR1 is KGHSH and CDR2 LQKENI. The CDR3 consists of 13 residues. The CDR3 DNA reads as TGTGCCAGCGTGACGCGGGCGTTCTATGGCTACACCTTC. Amino acids: CASVTRAFYGYTF.

This chain uses TRBV7-9 with TRBJ1-1, with D hard to call. Trimming pared 5 bases from V and 3 bases from J, leaving 10 bases between. The CDR3 runs to 13 residues. The germline gives CDR1 SEHNR, CDR2 FQNEAQ (reference sequence). The CDR3 coding sequence is TGTGCCAGCAGCCCGCAGAAGGACACTGAAGCTTTCTTT. Translating it yields CASSPQKDTEAFF.

The chain has TRBV30 and TRBJ1-5; the D is unclear. The V end lost 5 bases, the J end lost 0 bases, and 17 bases lay between the germline ends. Germline CDR1 GTSNPN, CDR2 SVGIG (reference sequence). The CDR3 is 16 residues long. The CDR3 protein is CAWGFGRLYSNQPQHF. The CDR3 DNA reads TGTGCCTGGGGATTTGGACGCCTGTATAGCAATCAGCCCCAGCATTTT.

This chain uses TRBV28 with TRBJ1-1; D unresolved. Deletions cut 3 bases from V and 4 bases from J, with 15 bases between. Germline V gene lookup returns CDR1 MDHEN and CDR2 SYDVKM. The CDR3 consists of 15 residues. As DNA, the CDR3 is TGTGCCAGCAGTTTTGAGTTCCGGTCGGGCACTGAAGCTTTCTTT. Protein sequence: CASSFEFRSGTEAFF.

This clone was picked up a small number of times. The rearrangement joins TRBV6-5 to TRBJ2-2, with TRBD1 as a possible D gene (5 bases). Trimming removed 6 bases at V and 0 bases at J, with 8 bases between. The CDR3 is 14 amino acids. Germline lookup yields CDR1 MNHEY and CDR2 SVGAGI. The CDR3 protein is CASRQDPNTGELFF. In DNA form, the CDR3 reads TGTGCCAGCAGACAGGATCCGAACACCGGGGAGCTGTTTTTT.

This clone showed up just a few times. V and J are TRBV7-8 and TRBJ1-6, with D unresolved. Trimming took off 2 bases at V and 12 bases at J, with 5 bases between the two ends. CDR1 SGHVS and CDR2 FQNEAQ come from the germline V gene. This CDR3 has 11 amino acids. This chain's CDR3 is CASSLRGPLHF. CDR3 nucleotide sequence: TGTGCCAGCAGCTTACGAGGACCCCTCCACTTT.

The V gene is TRBV2, the J gene TRBJ2-7, with D possibly being TRBD2 (7 bases). The CDR3 contains 14 residues. Germline V gives CDR1 SNHLY, CDR2 FYNNEI. Trimming stripped 9 bases from V and 3 bases from J, with 18 bases between. CDR3: CASEYGGGGYEQYF. The DNA of the CDR3 is TGTGCCAGTGAATATGGGGGGGGCGGCTACGAGCAGTACTTC.

The V and J genes are TRBV2 and TRBJ1-2; D gene uncertain. CDR1 and CDR2 (germline): SNHLY, FYNNEI. V was shortened by 1 base and J by 7 bases, with 10 bases between the two germline ends. The CDR3 extends over 13 amino acids. The DNA for the CDR3 is TGTGCCAGCAGTGAAGAGCGAAGGCTTGGCTACACCTTC. The encoded protein is CASSEERRLGYTF.

The CDR3 reads CASSLLRGRETQYF. CDR3 nucleotides: TGTGCCAGCAGTTTACTCCGCGGGCGGGAGACCCAGTACTTC. The chain joins TRBV28 to TRBJ2-5; possibly TRBD2 for D (5 bases). The CDR3 is 14 residues long. Per the germline V gene, CDR1 is MDHEN and CDR2 is SYDVKM. V was cut by 2 bases and J by 5 bases, with 12 bases left in between.

With regard to this clone: A junction boundary mismatches the germline segment, possibly from a read error. This chain uses TRBV5-1 with TRBJ2-7; 7 nucleotides line up with TRBD2. The germline CDR1 and CDR2 sequences are SGHRS and YFSETQ. The CDR3 is 14 amino acids. CDR3 bases: TGCGCCAGCACCTTGTCCCCGGGGGGTCCCGAGCAGTACTTC. Encoded protein: CASTLSPGGPEQYF.

Only a few counts were recorded for this clone. The V call is TRBV18, the J call TRBJ2-5; D is possibly TRBD1 (5 bases). The CDR3 covers 14 residues. Between the trimmed V and J ends, which lost 3 bases and 3 bases, there was a span of 11 bases. Germline CDR1 reads KGHSH; CDR2 reads LQKENI. In DNA form, the CDR3 reads TGTGCCAGCTCACCGGCAGGGATGGAAGAGACCCAGTACTTC. Amino acid sequence: CASSPAGMEETQYF.

V gene TRBV7-3 combines with J gene TRBJ2-1; D gene ambiguous. V was clipped by 0 bases and J by 10 bases, with 10 bases between them. CDR3 length: 13 residues. The germline V gene has CDR1 SGHTA and CDR2 FQGTGA. In DNA form, the CDR3 reads TGTGCCAGCAGCTTAACGGGCCTAAGCGAGCAGTTCTTC. This gives the protein CASSLTGLSEQFF.

This clone has a handful of counts. The chain couples TRBV19 to TRBJ1-1; 10 positions agree with TRBD1. With 6 bases clipped from V and 11 bases from J, the junction kept 18 bases outside the gene matches. The CDR3 covers 16 residues. CDR1 LNHDA and CDR2 SQIVND come from the germline V gene (reference sequence). The CDR3 is CASRRRQGAGISMAFF. The CDR3 bases are TGTGCCAGTAGGAGACGACAGGGGGCCGGGATCTCCATGGCTTTCTTT.

This rearrangement joins TRBV10-3 to TRBJ1-2; 11 nucleotides line up with TRBD1. Germline V gene lookup returns CDR1 ENHRY and CDR2 SYGVKD. CDR3 size: 15 residues. V shed 2 bases and J 4 bases; nucleotides not matched to a gene: 3. Written as DNA, the CDR3 is TGTGCCATCAGTGAGCCGGGACAGGGGGGCTATGGCTACACCTTC. Its protein product is CAISEPGQGGYGYTF.

V is TRBV9 and J is TRBJ2-1, with 7 bases fitting TRBD2. With V trimmed by 2 bases and J by 1 base, 9 bases remained unmatched. The CDR3 has 17 residues. Germline assignment: CDR1 SGDLS and CDR2 YYNGEE. Written as DNA, the CDR3 is TGTGCCAGCAGCGTGGGGAGCGGGGCGCCTTCCTACAATGAGCAGTTCTTC. Its translation: CASSVGSGAPSYNEQFF.

V gene TRBV30 combines with J gene TRBJ2-7; unclear D gene. The V gene's germline CDR1 is GTSNPN and CDR2 SVGIG (reference sequence). Trimming pared 0 bases from V and 5 bases from J, leaving 11 bases between. This CDR3 has 13 residues. CDR3 region: CAWSVSGSHEQYF. CDR3 in DNA: TGTGCCTGGAGTGTATCTGGATCTCACGAGCAGTACTTC.

This chain links TRBV30 with TRBJ1-5; TRBD1 is a possible D gene (5 bases). CDR3 length: 14 residues. V shed 1 base and J shed 1 base, with 8 bases lying between them. Germline V CDR1 and CDR2: GTSNPN, SVGIG (reference sequence). CDR3 sequence (DNA): TGTGCCTGGAGTGAGGGGACGAGCAATCAGCCCCAGCATTTT. This translates into CAWSEGTSNQPQHF.

This sequence joins TRBV10-3 and TRBJ1-2; 7 positions agree with TRBD1. There are 14 residues in the CDR3. After removal of 6 bases from V and 2 bases from J, the junction contained 6 bases not matched to a gene. The germline V gene has CDR1 ENHRY and CDR2 SYGVKD. CDR3 DNA sequence: TGTGCCATCAGAGGGACAGAGGGAAACTATGGCTACACCTTC. This encodes CAIRGTEGNYGYTF.

In nucleotides, the CDR3 is TGCGCCAGCAGCAGACTCCAGACGGGCGAGTTGGCTGAAGCTTTCTTT. It encodes CASSRLQTGELAEAFF. The J gene is TRBJ1-1, the V gene TRBV5-1, with D unresolved. Germline values: CDR1 SGHRS, CDR2 YFSETQ. CDR3 length equals 16 residues. V lost 4 bases, J lost 6 bases, and 22 bases lay in between.

The CDR3 DNA is TGTGCCAGCAGTGAGGGGACAAACATGGACGAGCAGTACTTC. This translates into CASSEGTNMDEQYF. The chain couples TRBV6-1 to TRBJ2-7; possible D gene TRBD1, 6 bases. V was clipped by 3 bases and J by 5 bases, with 14 bases between them. CDR1 and CDR2 from the germline V gene are MNHNS and SASEGT. The CDR3 sequence is 14 residues long.

The rearrangement uses TRBV15 and TRBJ2-3; the match to TRBD2 covers 11 bases. Germline loops: CDR1 LNHNV, CDR2 YYDKDF (reference sequence). V shed 4 bases, J shed 4 bases, and the junction held 4 bases outside the gene matches. CDR3 size: 15 residues. CDR3 sequence: CATSNRLAGSDTQYF. CDR3 in DNA: TGTGCCACCAGCAACAGACTAGCGGGGTCAGATACGCAGTATTTT.

This clone has just a few counts. This chain connects TRBV30 to TRBJ1-1; D not certain. The CDR3 is 12 residues long. Germline V gene lookup returns CDR1 GTSNPN and CDR2 SVGIG (reference sequence). V was clipped by 0 bases and J by 5 bases, with 7 bases between them. The CDR3 spells CAWSVGRTEAFF. CDR3 DNA: TGTGCCTGGAGTGTAGGGAGGACTGAAGCTTTCTTT.

This rearrangement joins TRBV7-8 to TRBJ1-2, with TRBD1 as a possible D gene (5 bases). Germline V lookup: CDR1 SGHVS, CDR2 FQNEAQ. V lost 2 bases to trimming and J lost 3 bases, with 10 bases between them. This CDR3 has 14 residues. The DNA for the CDR3 is TGTGCCAGCAGCTTAAATAGGGGTGACTATGGCTACACCTTC. Amino acid sequence: CASSLNRGDYGYTF. The full variable domain, its missing parts supplied by reference TRBV7-8 and TRBJ1-2, is GAGVSQSPRYKVAKRGQDVALRCDPISGHVSLFWYQQALGQGPEFLTYFQNEAQLDKSGLPSDRFFAERPEGSVSTLKIQRTQQEDSAVYLCASSLNRGDYGYTFGSGTRLTVV.

The chain recombines TRBV11-3 with TRBJ1-1; D is possibly TRBD1 (5 bases). There are 16 residues in the CDR3. The germline V gene has CDR1 SGHNT and CDR2 YENEEA. V was shortened by 0 bases and J by 4 bases, with 15 bases between the two germline ends. The CDR3 protein is CASSLEGPGVGTEAFF. In DNA form, the CDR3 reads TGTGCCAGCAGCTTAGAGGGGCCCGGGGTCGGCACTGAAGCTTTCTTT.